This T cell receptor (beta chain) was found in a study of CD8+CD57+ T cells in acquired aplastic anemia. Study at large: Across the sorted CD4+ and CD8+ cells, DNA amounts averaged roughly 3 ug. Findings and caveats of the study: Patients shared 25 to 35 CD8+ CDR3 sequences with controls.

The authors sequenced patients whose flow cytometry had shown CD8+CD57+ cell expansion. A severe acquired aplastic anemia diagnosis applied to all patients. The template for TCR beta VDJ and CDR3 sequence profiling was genomic DNA. Each CDR3 protein gets one entry after TCRdb re-called the reads with MiXCR. The sample has 160,000 or so distinct CDR3 sequences, 71% seen once. Worth noting for this clonotype: What it binds is unknown.

Trimming took 3 bases from V and 0 from J, leaving 19 bases between them. CDR3 size: 17 residues. Germline CDR1 DFQATT, CDR2 SNEGSKA (reference sequence). This clonotype originated in a human donor with aplastic anemia. Sequenced sample: sorted CD4+, CD8+, or CD8+CD57+ T cells (not recorded which) from PBMCs. V usage is TRBV20-1 and J usage is TRBJ2-3; perhaps TRBD1 as D (5 bases). The CDR3 protein is CSASFPTGLPSTDTQYF. CDR3 in DNA: TGCAGTGCTAGTTTCCCCACAGGTCTTCCTAGCACAGATACGCAGTATTTT.